What follows describes a single T cell receptor beta chain. This clone was picked up a small number of times. Its cognate antigen has yet to be identified. One base away there is no much larger clone; base qualities are not given. All of the isolated RNA was reverse transcribed with the High Capacity cDNA Reverse Transcription Kit, so expressed TCRB transcripts were sequenced. Deep immunoSEQ sequencing was performed on naive, central memory and regulatory T cell samples, with an average of roughly 3.3 million total reads per sample. Sorted cells were lysed in RLT buffer, and RNA was extracted using DNase-treated RNeasy Micro or Mini kits according to cell number. To prevent cross-contamination, each cell subset was processed individually, whereas patient and healthy donor samples were processed jointly. TCRB sequences were amplified from cDNA with the immunoSEQ multiplex PCR, producing 87-bp fragments spanning the CDR3 region. Amplicons were sequenced on the Illumina HiSeq platform. The study's own analysis went as follows. PCR bias was computationally corrected using synthetic template baselines, reads within Hamming distance 2 were collapsed, and singletons that could not be merged were discarded. By aligning reads against IMGT, V, D and J genes, CDR3 length, and insertions or deletions at six rearrangement sites were assigned. Within each subset, clonotype counts were normalized to the number of sorted cells before true diversity and Gini coefficients were calculated with the tcR R package. The overlap coefficient, calculated on TCRB nucleotide sequences, was used to measure repertoire sharing. Out-of-frame TCRB sequences from naive cells were analyzed to stand in for the pre-selection repertoire. TCRdb obtained this table from immuneACCESS and retained in-frame rearrangements with V and J assigned. These tables miss some clones; where compared with another copy, unresolved V genes account for less than half of the shortfall, and the remainder is unexplained. V, J and clone size are taken as reported in that table, and D and trimming were inferred from the DNA itself. For this sample there are 300,000 to 350,000 clones; 13% appear just once. The top ten clones comprise around 0.016% of the sample.

Each donor gave one peripheral blood draw, approximately 120 mL on average, collected into heparinised tubes. Naive, central memory, regulatory and stem cell-like memory CD4+ T cells were sorted on a BD FACSAria II using a panel including CD45RO, CCR7, CD25, CD127, CD95 and CD27. A purity above 98% was achieved for all sorted populations. PBMCs were separated immediately by Lymphoprep density gradient centrifugation and were stained directly, without being cultured. So that batch effects would be minimized, each experiment stained and sorted samples in pairs, pairing one healthy donor with one patient. The data were taken from a study of beta chain features in type 1 diabetes (dated by TCRdb to between 2017 and 2018). Concerning the study at large: Patients and healthy donors did not differ in mean age, gender distribution, total cell number or subset yield. Regulatory and stem cell-like memory subsets were obtained from only 8 patients and roughly 8 healthy donors, while naive and central memory subsets were obtained from all 30 or so donors. Across all samples, about 110 million sorted cells were examined, and cell number per subset correlated strongly with RNA yield. The study compared TCRB repertoires of sorted circulating CD4+ T cell subsets between recently diagnosed type 1 diabetes patients and matched healthy donors.

Results the study describes overall, beyond this receptor: Patients with type 1 diabetes made fewer insertions and deleted more nucleotides at VDJ recombination sites, implying thymic rearrangement abnormalities. A moderate but significant shortening of TCRB CDR3 length was observed in type 1 diabetes patients in all four CD4+ subsets. Sequencing cDNA rather than genomic DNA could over-represent highly expressing activated cells, although activation and CD3 levels did not differ between groups. Naive, central memory and regulatory TCRB repertoires appeared more similar among patients than among healthy donors. HLA sub-analyses involved small numbers of individuals, so any influence of HLA type on TCRB rearrangement remained unresolved. Shorter templates might be favored by PCR, yet because patient and control samples were amplified and corrected together, any such skew would affect both groups equally.

The sequencing input was naive CD4+ T cells from blood. The meaning of the sample's cell subset or site label: true naive CD4+ T cells. The source of this sequence is a woman younger than 35 with type 1 diabetes.

The sequenced DNA: TGTGCCAGCAGTTCAAGGACAGGGGACTACGAGCAGTACTTC. Translated, this gives CASSSRTGDYEQYF. The V and J genes are TRBV5-4 and TRBJ2-7; 9 junctional bases match TRBD1. The CDR1 and CDR2 encoded by the germline V gene (reference sequence) are SGHNT and YYREEE. The CDR3 measures 14 amino acids from cysteine to phenylalanine. The DNA shown is the 42-base CDR3, in frame from base 1. Trimming accounts for 5 bases at V and 3 bases at J, while the number of junction bases matched to no gene is 6.